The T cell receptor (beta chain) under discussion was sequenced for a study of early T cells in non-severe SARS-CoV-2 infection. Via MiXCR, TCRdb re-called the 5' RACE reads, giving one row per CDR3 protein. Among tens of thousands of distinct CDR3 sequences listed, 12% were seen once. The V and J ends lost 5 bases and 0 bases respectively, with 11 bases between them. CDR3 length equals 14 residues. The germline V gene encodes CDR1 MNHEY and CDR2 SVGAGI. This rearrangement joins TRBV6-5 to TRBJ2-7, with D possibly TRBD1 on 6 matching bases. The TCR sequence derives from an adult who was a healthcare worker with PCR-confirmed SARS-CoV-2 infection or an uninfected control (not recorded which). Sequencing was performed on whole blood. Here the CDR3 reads CASSRQVLSYEQYF. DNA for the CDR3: TGTGCCAGCAGTCGACAGGTCCTCTCCTACGAGCAGTACTTC.